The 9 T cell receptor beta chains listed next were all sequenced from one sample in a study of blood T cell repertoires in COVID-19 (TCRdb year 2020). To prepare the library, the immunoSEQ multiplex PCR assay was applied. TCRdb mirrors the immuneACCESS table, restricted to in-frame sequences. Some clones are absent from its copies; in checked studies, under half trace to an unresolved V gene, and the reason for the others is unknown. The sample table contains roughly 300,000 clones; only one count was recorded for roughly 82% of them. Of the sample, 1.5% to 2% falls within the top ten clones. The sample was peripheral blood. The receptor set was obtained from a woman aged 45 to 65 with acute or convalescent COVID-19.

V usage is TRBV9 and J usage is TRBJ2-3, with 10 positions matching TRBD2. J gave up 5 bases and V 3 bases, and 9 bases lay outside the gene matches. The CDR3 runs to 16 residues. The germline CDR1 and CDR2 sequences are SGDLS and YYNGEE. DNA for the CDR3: TGTGCCAGCAGCGCCAGCGGGAGGGCCTTTGAAGATACGCAGTATTTT. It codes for CASSASGRAFEDTQYF.

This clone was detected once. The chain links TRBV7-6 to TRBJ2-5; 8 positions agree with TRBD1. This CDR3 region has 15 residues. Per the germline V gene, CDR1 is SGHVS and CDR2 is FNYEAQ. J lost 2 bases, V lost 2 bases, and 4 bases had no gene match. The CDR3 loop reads CASSLLYRGQETQYF. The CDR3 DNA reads TGTGCCAGCAGCTTATTGTACAGGGGGCAAGAGACCCAGTACTTC.

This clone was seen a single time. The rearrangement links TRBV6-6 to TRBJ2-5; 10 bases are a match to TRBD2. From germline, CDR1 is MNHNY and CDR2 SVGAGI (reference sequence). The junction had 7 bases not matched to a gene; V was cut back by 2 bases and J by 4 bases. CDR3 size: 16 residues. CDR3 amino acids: CASSYQAGGGRETQYF. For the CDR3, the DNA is TGTGCCAGCAGTTACCAAGCGGGAGGGGGACGAGAGACCCAGTACTTC.

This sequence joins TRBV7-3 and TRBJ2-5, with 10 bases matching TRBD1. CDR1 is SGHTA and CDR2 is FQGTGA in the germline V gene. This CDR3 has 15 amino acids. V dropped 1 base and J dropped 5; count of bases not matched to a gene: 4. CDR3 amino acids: CASSLKGTGVETQYF. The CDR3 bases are TGTGCCAGCAGCTTAAAAGGGACAGGGGTCGAGACCCAGTACTTC. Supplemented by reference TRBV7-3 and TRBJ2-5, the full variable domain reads GAGVSQTPSNKVTEKGKYVELRCDPISGHTALYWYRQSLGQGPEFLIYFQGTGAADDSGLPNDRFFAVRPEGSVSTLKIQRTERGDSAVYLCASSLKGTGVETQYFGPGTRLLVL.

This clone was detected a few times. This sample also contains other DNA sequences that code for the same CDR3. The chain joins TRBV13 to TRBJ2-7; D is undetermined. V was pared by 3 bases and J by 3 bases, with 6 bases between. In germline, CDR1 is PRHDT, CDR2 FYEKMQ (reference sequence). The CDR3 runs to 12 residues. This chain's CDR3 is CASSFGDYEQYF. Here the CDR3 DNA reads TGTGCCAGCAGCTTCGGTGACTACGAGCAGTACTTC.

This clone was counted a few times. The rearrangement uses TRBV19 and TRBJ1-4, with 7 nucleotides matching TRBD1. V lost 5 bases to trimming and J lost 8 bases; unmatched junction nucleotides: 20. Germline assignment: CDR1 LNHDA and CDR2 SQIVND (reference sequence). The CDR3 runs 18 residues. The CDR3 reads CASSSEPGQAWLREKLFF. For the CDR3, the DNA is TGTGCCAGTAGTTCCGAGCCAGGACAGGCCTGGTTACGGGAAAAACTGTTTTTT. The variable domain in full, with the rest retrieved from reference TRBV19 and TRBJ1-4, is DGGITQSPKYLFRKEGQNVTLSCEQNLNHDAMYWYRQDPGQGLRLIYYSQIVNDFQKGDIAEGYSVSREKKESFPLTVTSAQKNPTAFYLCASSSEPGQAWLREKLFFGSGTQLSVL.

The CDR3: CASSAPGQINYGYTF. CDR3 sequence (DNA): TGTGCCAGCAGTGCCCCGGGACAAATAAACTATGGCTACACCTTC. The V call is TRBV28, the J call TRBJ1-2; tentative D call: TRBD1 (6 bases). This CDR3 spans 15 amino acids. Germline V CDR1 and CDR2: MDHEN, SYDVKM. With 5 bases removed from V and 2 bases from J, the gap between germline ends came to 15 bases.

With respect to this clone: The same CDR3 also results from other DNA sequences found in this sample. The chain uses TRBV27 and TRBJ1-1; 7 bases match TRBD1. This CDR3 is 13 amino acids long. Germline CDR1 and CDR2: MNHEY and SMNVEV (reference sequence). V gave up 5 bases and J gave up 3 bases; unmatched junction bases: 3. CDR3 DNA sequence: TGTGCCAGCAGTCCCAGGGGGGACACTGAAGCTTTCTTT. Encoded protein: CASSPRGDTEAFF.

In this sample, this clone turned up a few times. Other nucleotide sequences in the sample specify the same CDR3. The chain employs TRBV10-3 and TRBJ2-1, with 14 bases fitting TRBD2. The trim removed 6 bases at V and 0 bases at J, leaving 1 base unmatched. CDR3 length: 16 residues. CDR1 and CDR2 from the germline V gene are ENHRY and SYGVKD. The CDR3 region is CAISGTSGSSYNEQFF. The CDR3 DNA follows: TGTGCCATCAGCGGGACTAGCGGGAGCTCCTACAATGAGCAGTTCTTC.